The 5 T cell receptor beta chains presented below share a single source sample, sequenced in a study of post-analysis software for immune sequencing data. TCR beta cDNA libraries included unique molecular identifiers. TCRdb re-called the PCR reads through MiXCR, storing one row per CDR3 protein. Here the sample spans roughly 870,000 distinct CDR3 sequences, about 57% being singletons. General study findings and limits: About five TRBV segments occurring more often in patients than controls included TRBV5-6, TRBV5-1 and TRBV20-1.

For these receptors, no antigen is known. Material for sequencing was blood. All receptors come from a girl aged 10 to 17 with multiple sclerosis.

This clonotype was observed once. This chain links TRBV20-1 with TRBJ2-5, with 11 nucleotides matching TRBD2. V shed 5 bases and J 2 bases; nucleotides not matched to a gene: 13. The CDR3 length is 17 residues. Germline V gene data show CDR1 as DFQATT and CDR2 as SNEGSKA (reference sequence). The CDR3 DNA follows: TGCAGTGCTCCCCGACTAGCGGGGAGTTTCGGTCAAGAGACCCAGTACTTC. Encoded protein: CSAPRLAGSFGQETQYF.

This clonotype came up a few times. The V call is TRBV5-1, the J call TRBJ2-4; 10 bases are shared with TRBD1. The DNA end is more similar to TRBJ2-7, so the J call may be wrong. Germline CDR1 reads SGHRS; CDR2 reads YFSETQ. The length of the CDR3 is 16 residues. DNA for the CDR3: TGCGCCAGCAGCTGGTACGCGACAGGGGGCCCCTACGAGCAGTACTTC. Its protein is CASSWYATGGPYEQYF.

The V and J genes are TRBV12-3 or TRBV12-4 and TRBJ2-7; 10 nucleotides line up with TRBD1. The CDR3 length is 14 residues. V shed 7 bases, J shed 7 bases, and the junction held 10 bases outside the gene matches. Here the CDR3 reads CASKPGTGDREQYF. CDR3 bases: TGTGCCAGCAAACCCGGGACAGGGGACAGGGAGCAGTACTTC.

V is TRBV12-3 or TRBV12-4 and J is TRBJ1-2; D uncertain. V lost 5 bases and J lost 2, with 9 bases in between. The CDR3 sequence is 13 residues long. The CDR3 loop is CASSETLNYGYTF. For the CDR3, the DNA is TGTGCCAGCAGTGAGACACTCAACTATGGCTACACCTTC.

This clonotype was counted between two and nine times. Mismatch with germline at one junction end may stem from a read error. The rearrangement joins TRBV20-1 to TRBJ1-1; D remains ambiguous. CDR3 length: 12 amino acids. The V gene's germline CDR1 is DFQATT and CDR2 SNEGSKA (reference sequence). CDR3 coding DNA: TGCAGTGCAGCTCGAGTGTCGGCTGAAGTTTTCTTT. Translated: CSAARVSAEVFF.